This T cell receptor (beta chain) was found in a study of T cell clones after liver transplantation. Overall study context: TCRbeta sequencing after a pre-transplant mixed lymphocyte reaction identified graft-donor-reactive clones, later tracked in post-transplant blood.

The CDR3 covers 17 residues. Trimming took 2 bases from V and 1 from J, leaving 15 bases between them. The germline gives CDR1 MRHNA, CDR2 SNTAGT. Libraries were prepared by immunoSEQ multiplex PCR; TCRdb keeps only in-frame clonotypes and omits some of them. The sample comprises tens of thousands of clones, around 90% of which are singletons, and approximately 2.5% rests with the top ten. The TCR sequence derives from a human donor who received a liver transplant. The chain joins TRBV6-4 to TRBJ1-5; tentatively, D is TRBD1 (6 bases). The sample was CD4+ T cells from blood, taken before liver transplant. The CDR3 here is CASSDGVKGESNQPQHF. CDR3 DNA sequence: TGTGCCAGCAGTGACGGAGTGAAGGGGGAGAGCAATCAGCCCCAGCATTTT.